This T cell receptor beta chain derives from a study of blood T cell repertoires in COVID-19. About the research overall: Researchers got acute and convalescent COVID-19 samples from the United States, Italy and Spain.

Sequencing was performed with immunoSEQ multiplex PCR; in TCRdb, only in-frame clones are kept and a portion is missing. The sample lists fewer than 200,000 clones, roughly 91% occurring once. The CDR3 runs 16 residues. Germline lookup yields CDR1 SGDLS and CDR2 YYNGEE. V shed 0 bases and J 3 bases; nucleotides not matched to a gene: 5. The sequence was obtained from a man aged 50 or older who had recovered from COVID-19. Specimen: peripheral blood. This chain uses TRBV9 with TRBJ2-3; TRBD2 aligns across 9 bases. CDR3 loop: CASSVGDSGGTDTQYF. In nucleotides, the CDR3 is TGTGCCAGCAGCGTAGGAGATAGCGGGGGAACAGATACGCAGTATTTT.